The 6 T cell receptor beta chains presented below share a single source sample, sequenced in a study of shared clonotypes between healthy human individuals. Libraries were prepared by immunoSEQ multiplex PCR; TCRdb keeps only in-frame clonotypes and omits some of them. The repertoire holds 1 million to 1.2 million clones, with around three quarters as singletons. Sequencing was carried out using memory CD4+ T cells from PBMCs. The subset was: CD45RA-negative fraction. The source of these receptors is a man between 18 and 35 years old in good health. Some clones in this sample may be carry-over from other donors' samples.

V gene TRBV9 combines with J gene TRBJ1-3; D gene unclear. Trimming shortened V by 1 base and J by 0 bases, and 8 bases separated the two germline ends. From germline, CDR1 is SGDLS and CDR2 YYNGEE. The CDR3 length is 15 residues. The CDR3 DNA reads TGTGCCAGCAGCGTATTGCCGAGCTCTGGAAACACCATATATTTT. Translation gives CASSVLPSSGNTIYF.

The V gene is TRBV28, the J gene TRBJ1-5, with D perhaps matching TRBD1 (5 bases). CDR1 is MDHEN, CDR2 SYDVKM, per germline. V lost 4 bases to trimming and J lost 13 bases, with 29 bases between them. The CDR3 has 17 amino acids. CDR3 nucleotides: TGTGCCAGCAGTTCAATAAACGGGATTCGGGGAGGGGAGGGTCAGCATTTT. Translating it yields CASSSINGIRGGEGQHF.

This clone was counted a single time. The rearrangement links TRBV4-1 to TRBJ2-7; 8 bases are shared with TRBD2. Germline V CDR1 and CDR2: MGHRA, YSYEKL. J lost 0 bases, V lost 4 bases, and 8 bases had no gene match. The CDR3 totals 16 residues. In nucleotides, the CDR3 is TGCGCCAGCAGCCTCACCGGGGGGGCTCGCTCCTACGAGCAGTACTTC. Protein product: CASSLTGGARSYEQYF.

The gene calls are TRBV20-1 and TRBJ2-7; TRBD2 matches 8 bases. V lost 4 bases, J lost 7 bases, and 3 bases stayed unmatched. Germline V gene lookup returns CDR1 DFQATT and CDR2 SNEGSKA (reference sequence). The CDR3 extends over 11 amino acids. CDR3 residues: CSATSGGEQYF. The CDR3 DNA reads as TGCAGTGCTACCTCGGGGGGGGAGCAGTACTTC.

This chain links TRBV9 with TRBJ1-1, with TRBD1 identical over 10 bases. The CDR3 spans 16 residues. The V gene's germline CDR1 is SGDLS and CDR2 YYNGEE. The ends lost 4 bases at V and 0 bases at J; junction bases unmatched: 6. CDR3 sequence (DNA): TGTGCCAGCAGCCCCCAGACAGGGGGCATGAACACTGAAGCTTTCTTT. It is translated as CASSPQTGGMNTEAFF.

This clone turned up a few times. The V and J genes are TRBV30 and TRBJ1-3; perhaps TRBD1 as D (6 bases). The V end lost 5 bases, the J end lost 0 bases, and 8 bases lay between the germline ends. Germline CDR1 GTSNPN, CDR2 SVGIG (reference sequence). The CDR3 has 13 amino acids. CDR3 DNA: TGTGCCTGGGAGGACAGCTCTGGAAACACCATATATTTT. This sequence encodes CAWEDSSGNTIYF.